This record concerns one TCR beta chain sequence. CDR1 MGHDK and CDR2 SYGVNS come from the germline V gene. V lost 6 bases to trimming and J lost 5 bases, with 13 bases between them. This CDR3 is built from 13 residues. Methods used by the authors: Reference gene primer amplification in the assay estimated nucleated cell counts. Measured with immunoSEQ multiplex PCR; TCRdb has only the in-frame clones, and not every one. That table supplies the V and J calls and clone size; D and trimming were determined from the DNA. The table lists roughly 290,000 clones, 85% of them singletons. These data are taken from a study of blood T cell repertoires in COVID-19. Background on the study: Acute and convalescent COVID-19 specimens originated in the United States, Italy and Spain. In each case, the material was cDNA or gDNA derived from T cells, B-cell-depleted T cells, or PBMCs.

This sequence was found in a woman aged 45-59 years with active or convalescent COVID-19. Sequenced input: peripheral blood. The chain couples TRBV25-1 to TRBJ1-2; no reliable D call. CDR3: CASSTAPGYGYTF. In nucleotides, the CDR3 is TGTGCCAGCAGCACAGCTCCGGGGTATGGCTACACCTTC.